A single sample gave rise to the 20 T cell receptor beta chains below, sequenced in a study of monozygotic twins with inflammatory bowel disease. Following a re-call of the 5' RACE reads, TCRdb has one entry per CDR3 protein and lacks DNA. The sample features about 450,000 distinct CDR3 sequences, with 2% to 3% in its top ten. The sample consisted of blood. The receptors here all came from a human donor with ulcerative colitis or Crohn's disease, or a healthy co-twin of an affected twin (not recorded which).

The chain combines TRBV5-6 with TRBJ2-7; TCRdb indicates TRBD1, and absent DNA this call remains unverified. CDR3 length equals 14 residues. From germline, CDR1 is SGHDT and CDR2 YYEEEE. CDR3 amino acids: CASSDGTGVYEQYF.

The chain recombines TRBV5-1 with TRBJ2-3; absent DNA, TCRdb's TRBD2 call cannot be checked. Germline V gene sequence: CDR1 SGHRS, CDR2 YFSETQ. The CDR3 length is 17 residues. CDR3 residues: CASSEAGASILTDTQYF.

The chain uses TRBV12-3 or TRBV12-4 and TRBJ1-2; TCRdb designates TRBD1, a call that cannot be tested without DNA. The CDR3 sequence is 16 residues long. The CDR3 sequence: CASSLVSGTSNYGYTF.

The J gene is TRBJ2-1, the V gene TRBV20-1; TCRdb lists TRBD2, though no DNA is available to test this call. The CDR3 totals 14 residues. Germline lookup yields CDR1 DFQATT and CDR2 SNEGSKA (reference sequence). The CDR3 reads CSARNSGGYNEQFF.

This sequence joins TRBV7-9 and TRBJ2-3; the D call of TRBD2 rests on TCRdb alone, since no DNA is present to check it. The CDR3 sequence is 15 residues long. Germline values: CDR1 SEHNR, CDR2 FQNEAQ (reference sequence). CDR3 sequence reads: CASSLPGLAGLTQYF. The full variable domain, in which reference TRBV7-9 and TRBJ2-3 provide the parts outside the CDR3, is DTGVSQNPRHKITKRGQNVTFRCDPISEHNRLYWYRQTLGQGPEFLTYFQNEAQLEKSRLLSDRFSAERPKGSFSTLEIQRTEQGDSAMYLCASSLPGLAGLTQYFGPGTRLTVL.

The chain is built from TRBV4-1 and TRBJ2-2. The CDR3 covers 15 residues. Germline V CDR1 and CDR2: MGHRA, YSYEKL. CDR3 amino acids: CASSRIERGTGELFF.

The V and J genes are TRBV21-1 and TRBJ2-6. TRBV21-1 corresponds to a pseudogene. The CDR3 is 18 amino acids. The CDR3 here is CASSKLTAPLSGANVLTF.

The J gene is TRBJ2-4, the V gene TRBV27; TCRdb's D gene call, TRBD2, goes unchecked for lack of DNA. CDR1 is MNHEY and CDR2 is SMNVEV in the germline V gene (reference sequence). CDR3 length equals 16 residues. The CDR3 loop is CASSPTSGRAQNVQYF.

The chain has TRBV6-1 and TRBJ1-3; TCRdb gives TRBD1 as the D gene, but with no DNA this cannot be confirmed. The CDR3 is 16 residues long. Germline V lookup: CDR1 MNHNS, CDR2 SASEGT. This CDR3 reads CASRVTGFPSGNTIYF.

This CDR3 is CASSLDWLANEQFF. V and J are TRBV12-3 or TRBV12-4 and TRBJ2-1; checking the TCRdb D call of TRBD2 is not possible without DNA. This CDR3 has 14 residues.

This rearrangement joins TRBV7-7 to TRBJ2-7; there is no DNA to check the TCRdb D call of TRBD2. From germline, CDR1 is SSHAT and CDR2 FNYEAQ (reference sequence). This CDR3 has 16 residues. The CDR3 reads CASSLPAGNGSYEQYF.

The chain recombines TRBV4-2 with TRBJ2-3. This CDR3 contains 11 residues. Germline CDR1 reads LGHNA; CDR2 reads YNFKEQ. The CDR3 reads CASSQDNTQYF.

This chain uses TRBV29-1 with TRBJ2-7; TCRdb indicates TRBD1, and absent DNA this call remains unverified. The CDR3 extends over 12 amino acids. Germline CDR1 SQVTM, CDR2 ANQGSEA. CDR3 sequence reads: CSAGGNTYEQYF.

The rearrangement joins TRBV7-2 to TRBJ1-1. Germline-derived CDR1 and CDR2 are SGHTA and FQGNSA. CDR3 length: 16 residues. CDR3 residues: CASSFAARSGNTEAFF.

The chain is built from TRBV15 and TRBJ2-2; without DNA, the TCRdb call of TRBD1 cannot be checked. The CDR3 runs 14 residues. Looked up from germline, CDR1 is LNHNV and CDR2 is YYDKDF (reference sequence). The CDR3 loop reads CATSRDQGVGELFF.

V usage is TRBV11-2 and J usage is TRBJ2-1; TCRdb proposes TRBD2, but this gene call is untestable without DNA. This CDR3 region has 19 residues. Germline-derived CDR1 and CDR2 are SGHAT and FQNNGV. CDR3 protein: CASSLDLGTSGRGMDEQFF. The whole variable domain, filled in from reference TRBV11-2 and TRBJ2-1, reads EAGVAQSPRYKIIEKRQSVAFWCNPISGHATLYWYQQILGQGPKLLIQFQNNGVVDDSQLPKDRFSAERLKGVDSTLKIQPAKLEDSAVYLCASSLDLGTSGRGMDEQFFGPGTRLTVL.

This chain uses TRBV7-9 with TRBJ2-1. The CDR3 extends over 14 amino acids. Germline CDR1 is SEHNR and CDR2 is FQNEAQ (reference sequence). CDR3 loop: CASSLGVQNDEQFF.

The rearrangement uses TRBV5-1 and TRBJ2-2; TCRdb's D gene call, TRBD2, goes unchecked for lack of DNA. The CDR3 runs 18 residues. Germline assignment: CDR1 SGHRS and CDR2 YFSETQ. CDR3 region: CASSVGTSGRTNTGELFF.

The V gene is TRBV25-1, the J gene TRBJ2-3. The CDR3 sequence is 14 residues long. CDR1 MGHDK and CDR2 SYGVNS come from the germline V gene. The CDR3 spells CASMPRASTDTQYF.

This rearrangement joins TRBV5-1 to TRBJ1-2; TCRdb returns TRBD1, unconfirmable since there is no DNA. The CDR3 totals 16 residues. The germline V gene encodes CDR1 SGHRS and CDR2 YFSETQ. The CDR3 is CASSTRQGSTNYGYTF.